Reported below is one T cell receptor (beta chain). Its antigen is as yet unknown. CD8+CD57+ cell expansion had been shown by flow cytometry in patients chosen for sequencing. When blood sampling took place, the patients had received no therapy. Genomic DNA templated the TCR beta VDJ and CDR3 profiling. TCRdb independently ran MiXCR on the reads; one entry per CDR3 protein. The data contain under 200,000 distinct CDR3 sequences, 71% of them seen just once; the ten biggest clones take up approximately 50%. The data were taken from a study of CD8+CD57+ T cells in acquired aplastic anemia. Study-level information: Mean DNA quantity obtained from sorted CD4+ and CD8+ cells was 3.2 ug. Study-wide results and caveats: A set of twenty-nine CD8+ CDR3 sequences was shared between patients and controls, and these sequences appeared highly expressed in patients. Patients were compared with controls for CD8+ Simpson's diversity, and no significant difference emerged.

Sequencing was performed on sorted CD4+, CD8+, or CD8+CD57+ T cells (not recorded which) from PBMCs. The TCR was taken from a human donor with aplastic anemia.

The CDR3: CASSSTSRETQYF. The CDR3 DNA sequence: TGCGCCAGCAGCTCGACTTCGAGGGAGACCCAGTACTTC. This chain uses TRBV5-1 with TRBJ2-5; no firm D call. The germline V gene encodes CDR1 SGHRS and CDR2 YFSETQ. V was trimmed by 3 bases and J by 5 bases, leaving 11 bases between them. The CDR3 is 13 residues long.